The source of this T cell receptor (beta chain) is a study of blood T cell repertoires in COVID-19. On the study more broadly: Sites in the United States, Italy and Spain provided acute and convalescent COVID-19 samples. The analysed material was cDNA or gDNA that came from T cells, B-cell-depleted T cells, or PBMCs.

CDR1 and CDR2 (germline): KGHSH, LQKENI. The CDR3 extends over 15 amino acids. The V end lost 4 bases, the J end lost 1 base, and 13 bases lay between the germline ends. In the original workflow: For nucleated cells, counts were estimated from reference gene primer amplification. Repertoires were generated with immunoSEQ multiplex PCR, while TCRdb's copy carries only in-frame clones and drops some. Clone size and V and J calls were adopted from that table, with D and trimming inferred from the DNA. The table shows some 180,000 clones, with 70% to 90% occurring only once. The origin of this receptor is a man between 60 and 75 years old with active or convalescent COVID-19. The sequencing sample was made of peripheral blood. The rearrangement links TRBV18 to TRBJ1-1; D gene ambiguous. This CDR3 is CASSQLGDTNTEAFF. DNA of the CDR3: TGTGCCAGCTCACAGCTGGGAGATACGAACACTGAAGCTTTCTTT. The full variable domain, its missing parts supplied by reference TRBV18 and TRBJ1-1, is NAGVMQNPRHLVRRRGQEARLRCSPMKGHSHVYWYRQLPEEGLKFMVYLQKENIIDESGMPKERFSAEFPKEGPSILRIQQVVRGDSAAYFCASSQLGDTNTEAFFGQGTRLTVV.